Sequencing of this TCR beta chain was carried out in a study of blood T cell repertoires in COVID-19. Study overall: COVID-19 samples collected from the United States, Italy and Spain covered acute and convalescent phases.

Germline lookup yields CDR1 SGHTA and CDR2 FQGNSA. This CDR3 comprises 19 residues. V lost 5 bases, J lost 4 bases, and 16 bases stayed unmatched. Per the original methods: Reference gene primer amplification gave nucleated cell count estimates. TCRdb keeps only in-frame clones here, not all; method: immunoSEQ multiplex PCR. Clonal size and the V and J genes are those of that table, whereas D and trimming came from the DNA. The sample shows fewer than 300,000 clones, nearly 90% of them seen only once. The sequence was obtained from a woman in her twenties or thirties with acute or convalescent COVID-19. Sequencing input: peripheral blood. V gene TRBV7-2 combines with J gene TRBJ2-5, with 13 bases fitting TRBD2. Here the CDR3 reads CASSPGGWTSGRGLETQYF. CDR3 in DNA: TGTGCCAGCAGCCCAGGTGGATGGACTAGCGGGAGAGGTCTAGAGACCCAGTACTTC.